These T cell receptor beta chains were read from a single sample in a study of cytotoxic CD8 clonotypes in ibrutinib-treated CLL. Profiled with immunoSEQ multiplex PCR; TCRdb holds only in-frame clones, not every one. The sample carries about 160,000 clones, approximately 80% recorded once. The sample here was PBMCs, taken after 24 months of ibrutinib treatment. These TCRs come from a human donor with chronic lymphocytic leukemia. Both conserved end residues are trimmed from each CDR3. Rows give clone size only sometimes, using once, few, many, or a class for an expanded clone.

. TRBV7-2 ASSLRQGANYGYT
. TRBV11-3 ASSLAQFHEQY
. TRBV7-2 ASSRPSRDRPDTEAF
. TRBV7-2 ASSFAGVGELF
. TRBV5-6 ASSLGRVQF
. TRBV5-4 ASSLTGLKGVTEAF
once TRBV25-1 ASKGTGSRYGYT
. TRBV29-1 SVCKGENTEAF
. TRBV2 ASGRVLGANTEAF
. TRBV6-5 ASSYSGRGNSPLH
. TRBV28 ASQSWTAFNEKLF
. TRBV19 ASSLRVFHNEQF
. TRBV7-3 ASKRHGTVDEQF
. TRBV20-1 SARDGQGQY
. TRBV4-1 ASSHSIASSTDTQY
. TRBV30 AWSAWTGGGQPQH
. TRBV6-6 ASSYGAASNQPQH
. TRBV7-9 ASSSTGTGEGRDTQY
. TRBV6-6 ASTEAGSSYNEQF
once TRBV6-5 ASSYSFSTADYEQY
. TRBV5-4 ASSYGQGETGYT
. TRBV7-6 ASSFLIRTSGNNEQF
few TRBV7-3 ASSLTPENGYT
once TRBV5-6 ASSPIMRMNTEAF
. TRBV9 ASSVAAAPWAEAF
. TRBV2 ASSRQGANGEKLF
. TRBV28 ASSWDRVGEKLF
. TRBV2 ASSVEGFVKNTIY
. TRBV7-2 ASSRSSGISTDTQY
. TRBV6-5 AISSRTASTNYGYT
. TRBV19 ASSTADRRQPQH
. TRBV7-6 ASSLGTSGGPYQETQY
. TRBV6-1 ASSEVGNQPQH
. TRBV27 ASGPRAAGPIDTQY
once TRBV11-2 ASSSRNTGELF
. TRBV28 ASSLGRTMYGYT
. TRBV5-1 ASSLTGTQY
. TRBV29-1 SVGLAGGPSAYNEQF
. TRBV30 AWSVLPGTSGNTIY
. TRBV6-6 ASSSDLFSGNTIY
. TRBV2 ASTQLAGGPGELF
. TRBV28 ASSQPPFFGKY
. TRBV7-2 ASSLIWADTQY
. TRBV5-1 ASSKKSQSLTGATNTGELF
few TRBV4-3 ASSHGDTYNEQF
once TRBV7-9 ASSLDWRNEQF
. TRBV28 ASSLGRNYGYT
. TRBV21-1 ASSKGPPLMRKNEQF
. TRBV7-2 ASSLTPSNYGYT
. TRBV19 ASSLGQGGRNEQF
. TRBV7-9 ASIHSRGDTEAF
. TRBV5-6 ASSFKGAAGRTQH
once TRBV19 ASSMDRGSNEQF
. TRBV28 ASSSPTGTNGYT